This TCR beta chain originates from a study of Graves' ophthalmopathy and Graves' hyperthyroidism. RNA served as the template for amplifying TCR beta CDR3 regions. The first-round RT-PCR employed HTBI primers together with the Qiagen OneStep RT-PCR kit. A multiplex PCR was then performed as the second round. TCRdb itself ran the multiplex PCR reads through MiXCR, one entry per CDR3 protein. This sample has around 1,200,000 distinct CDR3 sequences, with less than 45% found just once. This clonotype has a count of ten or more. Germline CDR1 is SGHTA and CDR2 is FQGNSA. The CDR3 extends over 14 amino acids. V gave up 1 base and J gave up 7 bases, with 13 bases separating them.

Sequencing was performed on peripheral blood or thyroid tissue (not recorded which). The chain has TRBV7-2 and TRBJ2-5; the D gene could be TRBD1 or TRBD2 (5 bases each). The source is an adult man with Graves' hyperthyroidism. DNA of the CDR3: TGTGCCAGCAGCTTAGGACACCCTGGGGGGACCCAGTACTTC. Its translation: CASSLGHPGGTQYF.